The rows below give T cell receptor beta chains drawn from one sample of a study of radiation and T cells in renal cell carcinoma. The table came from immunoSEQ multiplex PCR; TCRdb's copy has only in-frame clones and leaves some out. This table has around 15,000 clones, around 50% appearing once. This specimen was tumor tissue, taken from a patient whose treatment included radiotherapy and nephrectomy. The receptors come from a woman in her fifties or sixties with renal cell carcinoma. Each CDR3 is given with its conserved first and last residue. D genes are given only for firm matches. Size tells how often a clone was seen (once, few, many) or the class of an expanded clone, and some rows leave it out.

d_call,clone_size,j_call,v_call,cdr3_nt,cdr3_aa
TRBD1,.,TRBJ2-7,TRBV4-2,TGTGCCAGCAGCCAAGATCGGTCGAGGGGGCCCTACGAGCAGTACTTC,CASSQDRSRGPYEQYF
.,.,TRBJ1-2,TRBV21-1,TGTGCCAGCAGCAAAGTGTACCAGGTCGGTGGCTACACCTTC,CASSKVYQVGGYTF
.,.,TRBJ1-2,TRBV19,TGTGCCAGCCAACAGGGTCCCAAATTGGGCTACACCTTC,CASQQGPKLGYTF
.,few,TRBJ1-3,TRBV2,TGTGCCAGCAGTGCAGGAGGGGCTGGAAACACCATATATTTT,CASSAGGAGNTIYF
.,.,TRBJ1-1,TRBV4-1,TGCGCCAGCAGCCAAGAATGGCGGGAGAACACTGAAGCTTTCTTT,CASSQEWRENTEAFF
TRBD2,many,TRBJ2-1,TRBV14,TGTGCCAGCAGCCAAGGAGGCAGCGGGAGGGGAAAGTTCTTC,CASSQGGSGRGKFF
TRBD2,.,TRBJ2-3,TRBV6-1,TGTGCCAGCAGTTGGCGGGAGGTGGGCACAGATACGCAGTATTTT,CASSWREVGTDTQYF
.,.,TRBJ1-1,TRBV5-1,TGCGCCAGCAGCCCGGCGGGGGCGGCGAACACTGAAGCTTTCTTT,CASSPAGAANTEAFF
TRBD1,.,TRBJ1-1,TRBV10-3,TGTGCCATCAGTGCAGGGGACAGGATGGCTTTCTTT,CAISAGDRMAFF
.,.,TRBJ2-5,TRBV19,TGTGCCAGTAGTGGGGGCCGGGGCGAGACCCAGTACTTC,CASSGGRGETQYF
.,.,TRBJ1-6,TRBV11-2,TGTGCCAGCAGCCAAGAGATTCTACCCCTCCACTTT,CASSQEILPLHF
.,.,TRBJ1-6,TRBV6-1,TGTGCCAGCAGTGAAGAGGACCCCTATAATTCACCCCTCCACTTT,CASSEEDPYNSPLHF
.,.,TRBJ1-1,TRBV5-4,TGTGCCAGCAGCTTGGGCCCCCCAGGGTGGACTGAAGCTTTCTTT,CASSLGPPGWTEAFF
.,.,TRBJ1-5,TRBV6-5,TGTGCCAGCAGTTACTCACAGGGATTCCAGCCCCAGCATTTT,CASSYSQGFQPQHF
.,few,TRBJ2-5,TRBV4-1,TGCGCCAGCGGTCCGGGCAGGGCCCGGCAAGAGACCCAGTACTTC,CASGPGRARQETQYF
TRBD1,.,TRBJ1-1,TRBV10-2,TGCGCCAGTTACTTCGACAGGGGAACTGAAGCTTTCTTT,CASYFDRGTEAFF
.,.,TRBJ2-6,TRBV10-1,TGCGCCAGCTCAGAGACCGGGGCCAACGTCCTGACTTTC,CASSETGANVLTF
TRBD1,.,TRBJ1-2,TRBV7-9,TGTGCCAGCACGTACACAGACAGGGTAGGCGGCTACACCTTC,CASTYTDRVGGYTF
.,.,TRBJ2-7,TRBV6-1,TGTGCCAGCAGTGAAGCGAGGAGGGCAGGGGACTACGAGCAGTACTTC,CASSEARRAGDYEQYF
.,.,TRBJ2-7,TRBV6-1,TGTGCCAGCAGTGAAGGGAGCCTTAGGGAGGAGCAGTACTTC,CASSEGSLREEQYF
.,few,TRBJ2-1,TRBV10-3,TGTGCCATCAGTGAGTCGAGACAGGAGCAGTTCTTC,CAISESRQEQFF
.,.,TRBJ1-4,TRBV4-3,TGCGCCAGCAGCCGGGGGGACCTTAATGAAAAACTGTTTTTT,CASSRGDLNEKLFF
.,few,TRBJ2-7,TRBV9,TGTGCCAGCAGCCCCTTCCCGGACTACGAGCAGTACTTC,CASSPFPDYEQYF
TRBD1,few,TRBJ2-7,TRBV9,TGTGCCAGCAGCCCCGGTGGACAGGGCTACGAGCAGTACTTC,CASSPGGQGYEQYF
.,medium-sized,TRBJ1-6,TRBV7-9,TGTGCCAGCAGCCCTGAGGTTGATAATTCACCCCTCCACTTT,CASSPEVDNSPLHF
.,many,TRBJ2-5,TRBV5-1,TGCGCCAGCAGCCCCCGGGGGTGGGAGCGGGAGACCCAGTACTTC,CASSPRGWERETQYF
TRBD2,.,TRBJ2-5,TRBV5-4,TGTGCCAGCAGCGTCCAGCGGGGGGTCCAAGAGACCCAGTACTTC,CASSVQRGVQETQYF
.,.,TRBJ1-4,TRBV28,TGTGCCAGCAGTTTCGTGGGGAGACCTAATGAAAAACTGTTTTTT,CASSFVGRPNEKLFF
TRBD1,.,TRBJ2-7,TRBV28,TGTGCCAGCAGTTTTTTTGGGAATGGACAGGGCTCCTACGAGCAGTACTTC,CASSFFGNGQGSYEQYF
.,.,TRBJ1-2,TRBV14,TGTGCCAGCAGCCAAGGTACGGGGAAGGATGGCTACACCTTC,CASSQGTGKDGYTF
.,few,TRBJ1-2,TRBV28,TGTGCCAGCAGTTTATGGCCAGGGGAAGACTATGGCTACACCTTC,CASSLWPGEDYGYTF